The rows below give T cell receptor beta chains drawn from one sample of a study of naive and memory T cell subsets. MiXCR was run by TCRdb on the UMI-ligation and nested PCR reads, yielding one entry per CDR3 protein. This sample yields 140,000 to 150,000 distinct CDR3 sequences, of which over 15% are seen a single time; about 0.14% belongs to the top ten. Sequencing input: naive CD4+ T cells from blood. The receptors shown here come from a human donor in good health. Each CDR3 is given with its conserved first and last residue. D genes are given only for firm matches. Part of the rows lack a size; the others show once, few, many or a class for expanded clones.

J: TRBJ2-7; D: TRBD1; size: few; V: TRBV10-3; CDR3: CAISGGDRGPYEQYF; DNA: TGTGCCATCAGTGGTGGGGACAGGGGTCCCTACGAGCAGTACTTC
J: TRBJ2-1; D: NA; size: few; V: TRBV7-2; CDR3: CASTLEGINYNEQFF; DNA: TGTGCCAGCACCCTTGAAGGGATCAACTACAATGAGCAGTTCTTC
J: TRBJ2-5; D: TRBD1; size: few; V: TRBV7-2; CDR3: CASKRDSETQYF; DNA: TGTGCCAGCAAACGGGACAGTGAGACCCAGTACTTC
J: TRBJ1-2; D: NA; size: few; V: TRBV27; CDR3: CASSKGGGNYGYTF; DNA: TGTGCCAGCTCCAAGGGGGGTGGCAACTATGGCTACACCTTC
J: TRBJ2-3; D: NA; size: few; V: TRBV30; CDR3: CAWNPGGTDTQYF; DNA: TGTGCCTGGAACCCCGGGGGCACAGATACGCAGTATTTT
J: TRBJ2-7; D: TRBD2; size: few; V: TRBV13; CDR3: CASSPTGLDKSSYEQYF; DNA: TGTGCCAGCAGCCCGACGGGACTAGACAAAAGCTCCTACGAGCAGTACTTC
J: TRBJ2-3; D: NA; size: many; V: TRBV4-1; CDR3: CASSRADTQYF; DNA: TGCGCCAGCAGCCGAGCGGATACGCAGTATTTT
J: TRBJ2-3; D: NA; size: few; V: TRBV20-1; CDR3: CSARRVSTDTQYF; DNA: TGCAGTGCTAGGAGGGTGAGCACAGATACGCAGTATTTT
J: TRBJ2-5; D: NA; size: many; V: TRBV4-1; CDR3: CASSRRREYQETQYF; DNA: TGCGCCAGCAGCCGACGACGGGAGTACCAAGAGACCCAGTACTTC
J: TRBJ2-3; D: NA; size: many; V: TRBV7-2; CDR3: CASGLVITDTQYF; DNA: TGTGCCAGCGGGCTAGTGATCACAGATACGCAGTATTTT
J: TRBJ2-7; D: TRBD1; size: few; V: TRBV3-1; CDR3: CASSQDPGQGYEQYF; DNA: TGTGCCAGCAGCCAAGATCCAGGACAGGGCTACGAGCAGTACTTC
J: TRBJ2-5; D: NA; size: NA; V: TRBV5-1; CDR3: CASSLSAGRQETQYF; DNA: TGCGCCAGCAGCTTGAGCGCAGGGAGGCAAGAGACCCAGTACTTC
J: TRBJ1-2; D: NA; size: few; V: TRBV7-9; CDR3: CASSRLATPTF; DNA: TGTGCCAGCAGCAGGCTAGCGACCCCCACCTTC
J: TRBJ1-1; D: NA; size: many; V: TRBV10-3; CDR3: CAIRIQGNTEAFF; DNA: TGTGCCATCAGGATACAGGGAAACACTGAAGCTTTCTTT
J: TRBJ2-3; D: TRBD1; size: few; V: TRBV6-5; CDR3: CASSYAHRGGGTDTQYF; DNA: TGTGCCAGCAGTTACGCCCACAGGGGTGGGGGCACAGATACGCAGTATTTT
J: TRBJ1-4; D: NA; size: NA; V: TRBV15; CDR3: CATSRTPTSSANEKLFF; DNA: TGTGCCACCAGCAGAACTCCGACGAGCTCTGCTAATGAAAAACTGTTTTTT
J: TRBJ1-1; D: TRBD1; size: few; V: TRBV29-1; CDR3: CSVGGGGARTEAFF; DNA: TGCAGCGTGGGGGGAGGGGGCGCAAGAACTGAAGCTTTCTTT
J: TRBJ2-3; D: NA; size: many; V: TRBV7-9; CDR3: CASSLSPSSTDTQYF; DNA: TGTGCCAGCAGCTTATCGCCCTCTAGCACAGATACGCAGTATTTT
J: TRBJ2-6; D: NA; size: few; V: TRBV27; CDR3: CASQIDTRSGANVLTF; DNA: TGTGCCAGCCAAATAGACACACGCTCTGGGGCCAACGTCCTGACTTTC
J: TRBJ1-2; D: NA; size: NA; V: TRBV28; CDR3: CASSLAEPRYGYTF; DNA: TGTGCCAGCAGTTTGGCAGAGCCCCGATATGGCTACACCTTC
J: TRBJ2-3; D: TRBD2; size: NA; V: TRBV6-1; CDR3: CASRMTSGRTDTQYF; DNA: TGTGCCAGCAGAATGACTAGCGGGAGGACAGATACGCAGTATTTT
J: TRBJ1-1; D: NA; size: NA; V: TRBV2; CDR3: CASSEKGLTEAFF; DNA: TGTGCCAGCAGTGAAAAGGGTTTGACTGAAGCTTTCTTT
J: TRBJ2-7; D: TRBD1; size: many; V: TRBV20-1; CDR3: CSARDGTTGAYEQYF; DNA: TGCAGTGCTAGAGATGGGACGACAGGGGCTTACGAGCAGTACTTC
J: TRBJ2-2; D: NA; size: few; V: TRBV28; CDR3: CASSFVTGELFF; DNA: TGTGCCAGCAGTTTTGTCACCGGGGAGCTGTTTTTT
J: TRBJ2-7; D: NA; size: NA; V: TRBV7-8; CDR3: CASSPRGDYEQYF; DNA: TGTGCCAGCAGCCCCAGGGGGGACTACGAGCAGTACTTC
J: TRBJ2-2; D: TRBD2; size: few; V: TRBV7-9; CDR3: CASSLDLAGGPAGELFF; DNA: TGTGCCAGCAGCTTAGACCTAGCGGGAGGGCCAGCCGGGGAGCTGTTTTTT
J: TRBJ1-2; D: NA; size: NA; V: TRBV20-1; CDR3: CSAPPSGQIYGYTF; DNA: TGCAGTGCACCCCCATCCGGACAGATCTATGGCTACACCTTC
J: TRBJ2-7; D: NA; size: NA; V: TRBV21-1; CDR3: CASSLHKPGTDISEQYF; DNA: TGTGCCAGCAGCCTCCACAAGCCCGGGACAGACATATCCGAGCAGTACTTC
J: TRBJ1-3; D: NA; size: NA; V: TRBV9; CDR3: CASSNRDTSSGNTIYF; DNA: TGTGCCAGCAGCAACCGGGACACTAGCTCTGGAAACACCATATATTTT
J: TRBJ2-2; D: NA; size: NA; V: TRBV12-3/TRBV12-4; CDR3: CASSFPLGMNTGELFF; DNA: TGTGCCAGCAGTTTTCCTTTGGGAATGAACACCGGGGAGCTGTTTTTT
J: TRBJ1-2; D: NA; size: NA; V: TRBV18; CDR3: CASSPDGNYGYTF; DNA: TGTGCCAGCTCACCCGACGGAAACTATGGCTACACCTTC
J: TRBJ2-7; D: TRBD2; size: few; V: TRBV6-5; CDR3: CASSYISGGKNEQYF; DNA: TGTGCCAGCAGTTACATCTCGGGAGGGAAGAACGAGCAGTACTTC
J: TRBJ2-7; D: TRBD1; size: NA; V: TRBV14; CDR3: CASSHLTGTGVYEQYF; DNA: TGTGCCAGCAGCCACCTCACCGGGACAGGGGTCTACGAGCAGTACTTC
J: TRBJ1-5; D: NA; size: NA; V: TRBV6-1; CDR3: CASSDLTGHSNQPQHF; DNA: TGTGCCAGCAGTGATCTGACAGGCCATAGCAATCAGCCCCAGCATTTT
J: TRBJ2-7; D: TRBD1; size: NA; V: TRBV11-2; CDR3: CASSPGTATYEQYF; DNA: TGTGCCAGCAGCCCGGGGACAGCGACCTACGAGCAGTACTTC
J: TRBJ2-1; D: NA; size: NA; V: TRBV6-5; CDR3: CATRRGGEQFF; DNA: TGTGCCACCAGAAGGGGCGGTGAGCAGTTCTTC
J: TRBJ2-7; D: TRBD1; size: NA; V: TRBV7-8; CDR3: CASSPRAVILDRLLPEQYF; DNA: TGTGCCAGCAGCCCTAGGGCGGTTATTTTGGACAGGTTGTTACCCGAGCAGTACTTC
J: TRBJ2-2; D: NA; size: NA; V: TRBV6-4; CDR3: CASSLGPDTGELFF; DNA: TGTGCCAGCAGTTTAGGGCCCGACACCGGGGAGCTGTTTTTT
J: TRBJ1-2; D: TRBD1; size: NA; V: TRBV5-1; CDR3: CASSSGQGRGGYTF; DNA: TGCGCCAGCAGCTCCGGACAGGGGAGAGGCGGCTACACCTTC
J: TRBJ1-5; D: NA; size: few; V: TRBV20-1; CDR3: CSATWEVDQPQHF; DNA: TGCAGTGCCACCTGGGAAGTAGATCAGCCCCAGCATTTT
J: TRBJ2-5; D: TRBD1; size: few; V: TRBV29-1; CDR3: CSLFPPGQQETQYF; DNA: TGCAGCCTTTTTCCTCCGGGACAGCAAGAGACCCAGTACTTC